A few counts support the clone carrying this TCR beta chain. TCR beta CDR3 regions were amplified from RNA transcripts. The study used the HTBI primer set for a first-round RT-PCR of the TCR CDR3. TCRdb redid the calling of the multiplex PCR reads with MiXCR, one entry per CDR3 protein. The table includes about 560,000 distinct CDR3 sequences, over 15% detected once. The sample belongs to a study of T cells in Graves' hyperthyroidism and ophthalmopathy. This CDR3 contains 15 residues. CDR1 is MNHNS, CDR2 SASEGT, per germline. V lost 5 bases, J lost 3 bases, and 8 bases stayed unmatched. With a duration under 2 months, the hyperthyroidism was newly diagnosed in patients aged 18 to 65. Pregnant or lactating patients were excluded, as were those with uncontrolled infection or other autoimmune disease. Each diagnosis drew on symptoms, thyroxine, TRAb, thyroid ultrasound and orbital computed tomography findings. 10 ml of fresh peripheral blood supplied the PBMCs.

This rearrangement joins TRBV6-1 to TRBJ1-2, with TRBD1 matching over 8 bases. The sequence was obtained from a woman aged 18-30 years with Graves' hyperthyroidism. The material sequenced was blood. In nucleotides, the CDR3 is TGTGCCAGCAGTTATTCAGGGGGCGCTGACTATGGCTACACCTTC. Its protein is CASSYSGGADYGYTF.